The entry below gives a single TCR beta chain sequence along with its context. The antigen is undetermined. The data derive from a study of cytomegalovirus exposure and HLA in healthy donors. General study results and limits: Across donors, most TCRs were seen rarely, yet some public ones were widespread. A few CMV-associated chains were confirmed in vitro to be specific for CMV antigens. One later analysis, an examination of the 120 or so validation repertoires, found that first-cohort TCR clusters tended to co-occur in them.

Separation from the approximately 720-subject first cohort characterized the roughly 120-subject validation cohort, to which the donors belonged. The protocol was immunoSEQ multiplex PCR, while the TCRdb copy is restricted to in-frame clones and leaves out a portion. Here the sample spans 200,000 to 250,000 clones, approximately 90% being singletons. CDR1 and CDR2 from the germline V gene are MNHEY and SMNVEV (reference sequence). This CDR3 spans 13 amino acids. V was shortened by 2 bases and J by 4 bases, with 9 bases between the two germline ends. This receptor was identified in a woman aged 18-30 years in good health and CMV-seronegative. V gene TRBV27 combines with J gene TRBJ2-7; no firm D call. The sequenced sample consisted of PBMCs. The CDR3 DNA is TGTGCCAGCAGTTTAAAGCCGACTTACGAGCAGTACTTC. Translation: CASSLKPTYEQYF.